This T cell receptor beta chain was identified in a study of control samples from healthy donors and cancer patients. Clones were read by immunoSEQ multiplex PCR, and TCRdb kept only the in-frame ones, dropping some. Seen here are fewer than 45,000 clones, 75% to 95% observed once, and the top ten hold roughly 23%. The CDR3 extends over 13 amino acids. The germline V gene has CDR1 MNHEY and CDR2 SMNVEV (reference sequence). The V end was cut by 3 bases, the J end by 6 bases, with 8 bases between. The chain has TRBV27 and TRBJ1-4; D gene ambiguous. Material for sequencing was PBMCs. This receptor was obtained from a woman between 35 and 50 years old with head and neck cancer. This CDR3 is CASSFRRDEKLFF. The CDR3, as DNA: TGTGCCAGCAGTTTTAGAAGGGATGAAAAACTGTTTTTT.